What follows describes a single TCR beta chain. Authors' analysis steps: Nucleated cell counts were estimated from reference gene primer amplification. Profiling relied on immunoSEQ multiplex PCR, and the TCRdb table lists in-frame clones only, not all of them. V and J calls and clone size are those listed in that table; D and trimming were worked out from the DNA. Seen here are about 69,000 clones, 75% to 85% observed once, and the top ten hold 47%. The record originates from a study of blood T cell repertoires in COVID-19. Overall study: The United States, Italy and Spain were the sources of the acute and convalescent COVID-19 samples. T cells, B-cell-depleted T cells, or PBMCs supplied cDNA or gDNA.

CDR3 length: 15 residues. Germline assignment: CDR1 SNHLY and CDR2 FYNNEI. The trim removed 6 bases at V and 3 bases at J, leaving 8 bases unmatched. The sequence derives from a human donor in a cohort sampled during active COVID-19. This chain links TRBV2 with TRBJ1-5, with 7 bases that match TRBD1. The sequencing sample was made of peripheral blood. DNA for the CDR3: TGTGCCAGCAGGGCCGAGACAGGGTACAATCAGCCCCAGCATTTT. It is translated as CASRAETGYNQPQHF.